The 19 T cell receptor beta chains in this list originate from one sample, sequenced in a study of OX40 agonist ivuxolimab in advanced cancers. The table came from immunoSEQ multiplex PCR; TCRdb's copy has only in-frame clones and leaves some out. The repertoire consists of 20,000 to 30,000 clones, with about 83% occurring once and the leading ten covering around 12%. The sequencing here drew on CD4+ or CD8+ T cells sorted from blood, taken in a trial of the OX40 agonist ivuxolimab. All receptors derive from an adult with an advanced solid tumor such as melanoma, head and neck, liver or kidney cancer.

V and J are TRBV7-6 and TRBJ1-1; TRBD1 might be the D (6 bases). Germline-derived CDR1 and CDR2 are SGHVS and FNYEAQ. The CDR3 is made up of 13 amino acids. Trimming took off 9 bases at V and 5 bases at J, with 16 bases between the two ends. The CDR3: CASRAGAGTEAFF. Here the CDR3 DNA reads TGTGCCAGTCGCGCGGGGGCAGGGACTGAAGCTTTCTTT.

The chain uses TRBV5-4 and TRBJ2-4, with D unclear. The V end lost 0 bases, the J end lost 0 bases, and 10 bases lay between the germline ends. The CDR3 length is 16 residues. Germline lookup yields CDR1 SGHNT and CDR2 YYREEE (reference sequence). This chain's CDR3 is CASSLESGLAKNIQYF. CDR3 DNA sequence: TGTGCCAGCAGCTTGGAATCAGGTCTAGCCAAAAACATTCAGTACTTC.

The chain has TRBV19 and TRBJ1-2; the D gene is possibly TRBD1 (6 bases). V was shortened by 5 bases and J by 4 bases, with 20 bases between the two germline ends. This CDR3 spans 16 amino acids. Germline V gene data show CDR1 as LNHDA and CDR2 as SQIVND (reference sequence). The CDR3 protein is CASSPRTGRLVYGYTF. CDR3 nucleotide sequence: TGTGCCAGTAGTCCCCGTACAGGGAGATTAGTCTATGGCTACACCTTC. Full variable domain (rest looked up from reference TRBV19 and TRBJ1-2): DGGITQSPKYLFRKEGQNVTLSCEQNLNHDAMYWYRQDPGQGLRLIYYSQIVNDFQKGDIAEGYSVSREKKESFPLTVTSAQKNPTAFYLCASSPRTGRLVYGYTFGSGTRLTVV.

The chain is built from TRBV2 and TRBJ1-1; D not resolved. Germline V gives CDR1 SNHLY, CDR2 FYNNEI. The V and J ends lost 2 bases and 1 base respectively, with 5 bases between them. The CDR3 is made up of 13 amino acids. CDR3 protein: CASSEHPNTEAFF. The DNA for the CDR3 is TGTGCCAGCAGTGAACACCCGAACACTGAAGCTTTCTTT.

The V gene is TRBV27, the J gene TRBJ1-6, with 8 nucleotides matching TRBD1. V was clipped by 2 bases and J by 8 bases; unmatched bases: 5. In germline, CDR1 is MNHEY, CDR2 SMNVEV (reference sequence). The CDR3 length is 15 residues. The CDR3 region is CASSLAGDRHSPLHF. CDR3 sequence (DNA): TGTGCCAGCAGTTTAGCAGGGGACAGGCATTCACCCCTCCACTTT.

The V call is TRBV4-2, the J call TRBJ2-1; 10 bases fit TRBD2. J gave up 3 bases and V 4 bases, and 3 bases lay outside the gene matches. CDR1 and CDR2 from the germline V gene are LGHNA and YNFKEQ. The CDR3 totals 15 residues. The CDR3 protein is CASSRAGGGYNEQFF. CDR3 bases: TGTGCCAGCAGCCGAGCGGGGGGGGGCTACAATGAGCAGTTCTTC.

This clone has more than one count but fewer than ten. The rearrangement uses TRBV30 and TRBJ1-4; D remains unclear. V was pared by 3 bases and J by 2 bases, with 7 bases between. The CDR3 extends over 13 amino acids. Germline V gene sequence: CDR1 GTSNPN, CDR2 SVGIG (reference sequence). The CDR3 spells CAWRHWTNEKLFF. In DNA form, the CDR3 reads TGTGCCTGGAGACATTGGACTAATGAAAAACTGTTTTTT. Full variable domain (missing parts from reference TRBV30 and TRBJ1-4): SQTIHQWPATLVQPVGSPLSLECTVEGTSNPNLYWYRQAAGRGLQLLFYSVGIGQISSEVPQNLSASRPQDRQFILSSKKLLLSDSGFYLCAWRHWTNEKLFFGSGTQLSVL.

A single count supports this clone. The chain combines TRBV7-8 with TRBJ1-2, with D unresolved. This CDR3 comprises 13 residues. Trimming pared 5 bases from V and 0 bases from J, leaving 7 bases between. Germline V gene lookup returns CDR1 SGHVS and CDR2 FQNEAQ. The CDR3 here is CASSETANYGYTF. In nucleotides, the CDR3 is TGTGCCAGCAGCGAAACAGCTAACTATGGCTACACCTTC.

The chain combines TRBV11-2 with TRBJ2-1; D not certain. Germline assignment: CDR1 SGHAT and CDR2 FQNNGV. The CDR3 is 15 amino acids. V shed 0 bases and J shed 6 bases, with 12 bases lying between them. The CDR3 nucleotides read TGTGCCAGCAGCTTAGATTTGGGTCCTGGCAATGAGCAGTTCTTC. Residues: CASSLDLGPGNEQFF.

The V call is TRBV19, the J call TRBJ2-5, with D possibly TRBD2 on 5 matching bases. The germline V gene has CDR1 LNHDA and CDR2 SQIVND (reference sequence). There are 16 residues in the CDR3. The V end was cut by 6 bases, the J end by 3 bases, with 20 bases between. DNA of the CDR3: TGTGCCAGTAGCACCCTCGGAGGCAGCCGGGAAGAGACCCAGTACTTC. This sequence encodes CASSTLGGSREETQYF.

The chain joins TRBV7-8 to TRBJ2-7; 11 bases agree with TRBD1. V was pared by 4 bases and J by 4 bases, with 3 bases of the junction left unmatched. Germline CDR1 and CDR2: SGHVS and FQNEAQ. The CDR3 runs to 14 residues. CDR3 in DNA: TGTGCCAGCAGCTACGGGACAGGGGGATACGAGCAGTACTTC. It specifies CASSYGTGGYEQYF.

This chain connects TRBV19 to TRBJ1-5, with D possibly TRBD1 on 6 matching bases. The CDR3 loop spans 16 amino acids. V lost 5 bases to trimming and J lost 4 bases, with 18 bases between them. Germline CDR1 is LNHDA and CDR2 is SQIVND (reference sequence). This chain's CDR3 is CASSPQGGALNQPQHF. For the CDR3, the DNA is TGTGCCAGTAGTCCTCAAGGGGGGGCCCTAAATCAGCCCCAGCATTTT.

V usage is TRBV2 and J usage is TRBJ2-1, with TRBD2 matching 7 bases. Germline V gene lookup returns CDR1 SNHLY and CDR2 FYNNEI. CDR3 length equals 16 residues. Trimming at V came to 3 bases and at J to 2 bases, leaving 7 bases not matched to a gene. Here the CDR3 reads CASSDISGTTYNEQFF. The CDR3 region has the DNA TGTGCCAGCAGTGACATCTCTGGGACTACCTACAATGAGCAGTTCTTC.

The CDR3 bases are TGTGCCAGCAGTGCGGGCAGGTGGGACCTTAAAACTAATGAAAAACTGTTTTTT. It yields the protein CASSAGRWDLKTNEKLFF. The chain couples TRBV2 to TRBJ1-4; the D gene is possibly TRBD1 (5 bases). V lost 4 bases and J 1 base, leaving 19 bases between the germline ends. In germline, CDR1 is SNHLY, CDR2 FYNNEI. CDR3 length: 18 residues.

V is TRBV27 and J is TRBJ1-6; TRBD1 matches at 10 bases. Germline trimming cut 4 bases from V and 7 bases from J; bases unmatched to any gene: 7. There are 16 residues in the CDR3. Germline-derived CDR1 and CDR2 are MNHEY and SMNVEV (reference sequence). The CDR3 nucleotides are TGTGCCAGCAGTTCGCTCGGGACAGGGGCAAATTCACCCCTCCACTTT. This translates into CASSSLGTGANSPLHF.

The rearrangement links TRBV7-9 to TRBJ2-5; D not certain. Germline values: CDR1 SEHNR, CDR2 FQNEAQ (reference sequence). The CDR3 length is 13 residues. V gave up 5 bases and J gave up 4 bases, with 11 bases separating them. The CDR3 nucleotides read TGTGCCAGCAGCCTCGACCTTGTAGAGACCCAGTACTTC. It encodes CASSLDLVETQYF.

The V call is TRBV5-6, the J call TRBJ1-5; a weak D match, TRBD1 (5 bases). This CDR3 comprises 13 residues. Per the germline V gene, CDR1 is SGHDT and CDR2 is YYEEEE. Trimming shortened V by 2 bases and J by 5 bases, and 8 bases separated the two germline ends. In DNA form, the CDR3 reads TGTGCCAGCAGCTTCCAGGGCGATCAGCCCCAGCATTTT. Its protein is CASSFQGDQPQHF.

This chain joins TRBV19 and TRBJ2-7; TRBD1 aligns across 9 bases. The CDR3 totals 12 residues. Germline V lookup: CDR1 LNHDA, CDR2 SQIVND (reference sequence). J was trimmed by 7 bases and V by 4 bases; bases with no gene match: 2. CDR3 DNA: TGTGCCAGTAGTAAGGGACAGGGAGAGCAGTACTTC. Translating gives CASSKGQGEQYF.

This clone was picked up a small number of times. The CDR3 nucleotides read TGTGCCAGCAGCTTAGATGAAGATTCCTACGAGCAGTACTTC. Encoded protein: CASSLDEDSYEQYF. This sequence joins TRBV7-3 and TRBJ2-7; D uncertain. V was clipped by 2 bases and J by 1 base, with 9 bases between them. The CDR3 consists of 14 residues. Germline V gene data show CDR1 as SGHTA and CDR2 as FQGTGA.